This is a list of T cell receptor beta chains from one sample in a study of blood T cell repertoires in COVID-19. The repertoire was sequenced with immunoSEQ multiplex PCR; TCRdb's copy has only in-frame clones and lacks some. The sample contains around 150,000 clones, roughly 90% of which appear only once. Input material: peripheral blood. The receptors come from a man aged 25 to 40 with COVID-19, enrolled during active disease. Both conserved end residues are part of each CDR3. Fields, in order: clone size, J gene, D gene, V gene, CDR3 DNA, CDR3 protein. D genes are given only for firm matches. Size is stated for part of the rows, as once, few or many counts, or as a class when the clone is expanded.

.,TRBJ1-2,.,TRBV6-5,TGTGCCAGCAGGATTGGGGAGGTCTATGGCTACACCTTC,CASRIGEVYGYTF
.,TRBJ1-1,TRBD1,TRBV4-2,TGTGCCAGCAGCCGCACGGGACAGGCTAACACTGAAGCTTTCTTT,CASSRTGQANTEAFF
.,TRBJ1-6,TRBD1,TRBV7-2,TGTGCCAGCAGCGCCCGACAGGGGGCGAGCTCCTATAATTCACCCCTCCACTTT,CASSARQGASSYNSPLHF
.,TRBJ1-2,.,TRBV29-1,TGCAGCGTTGAGGCGGGTCAGGGGTATGGCTACACCTTC,CSVEAGQGYGYTF
.,TRBJ1-4,TRBD1,TRBV28,TGTGCCAGCCACCCAGGGGGCGCGGGCAATGAAAAACTGTTTTTT,CASHPGGAGNEKLFF
.,TRBJ1-5,.,TRBV15,TGTGCCACCAGATTCCAGGGCAGCCAGCCCCAGCATTTT,CATRFQGSQPQHF
once,TRBJ2-2,.,TRBV6-1,TGTGCCAGCAGTGAAGTCATTGAGGGAGCGGGCACCGGGGAGCTGTTTTTT,CASSEVIEGAGTGELFF
few,TRBJ2-1,.,TRBV15,TGTGCCACCAGCAGAGATCGCGGCCGTACTAGCAACGGTGAGCAGTTCTTC,CATSRDRGRTSNGEQFF
.,TRBJ1-5,.,TRBV4-2,TGTGCCAGCAGCCCCCGTTCGGGAGATCAGCCCCAGCATTTT,CASSPRSGDQPQHF
.,TRBJ1-1,TRBD1,TRBV27,TGTGCCAGCAGTTTAGTGAGACAGGGGAACACTGAAGCTTTCTTT,CASSLVRQGNTEAFF
once,TRBJ1-3,.,TRBV5-4,TGTGCCAGCAGCTTGGACAGTGGAAACACCATATATTTT,CASSLDSGNTIYF
.,TRBJ1-2,TRBD1,TRBV7-3,TGTGCCAGCAGCCTTGGGACAGGGGTTTATGGCTACACCTTC,CASSLGTGVYGYTF
.,TRBJ1-3,.,TRBV4-1,TGCGCCAGCAGCCAAGATCGCCGGGTCGCCCAGGGAAACACCATATATTTT,CASSQDRRVAQGNTIYF
.,TRBJ1-2,.,TRBV6-5,TGTGCCAGCAGTTACTCGCAGAGGTCTGGCTACACCTTC,CASSYSQRSGYTF
.,TRBJ1-6,.,TRBV9,TGTGCCAGCAGCGTAGATCTTAATTCACCCCTCCACTTT,CASSVDLNSPLHF
.,TRBJ2-7,TRBD2,TRBV7-8,TGTGCCAGCAGCGTGGGACTAGCGGGAGGCCCTATCACCTACGAGCAGTACTTC,CASSVGLAGGPITYEQYF
.,TRBJ1-2,.,TRBV20-1,TGCAGTGCTAGTAAGGGGTCCCTTGGCTACACCTTC,CSASKGSLGYTF
.,TRBJ2-1,.,TRBV5-1,TGCGCCAGCAGCTTGGTCCTAGCTACTTACAATGAGCAGTTCTTC,CASSLVLATYNEQFF
.,TRBJ1-5,.,TRBV5-1,TGCGCCAGCAGCTTGACAGGGCATCAGCCCCAGCATTTT,CASSLTGHQPQHF
once,TRBJ2-3,.,TRBV27,TGTGCCAGCAGTTTTCTGGGCGTAAGCAGGACAGATACGCAGTATTTT,CASSFLGVSRTDTQYF
.,TRBJ1-1,.,TRBV9,TGTGCCAGCAGCGTAGCGCCAGATCACACTGAAGCTTTCTTT,CASSVAPDHTEAFF
.,TRBJ1-2,TRBD1,TRBV5-4,TGTGCCAGCAGCCTGAGGGGGACAGGGGGCGATGGCTACACCTTC,CASSLRGTGGDGYTF
.,TRBJ1-2,.,TRBV15,TGTGCCACCAGCAGAGATCTTGGGCAGGCGGGCGGCTACACCTTC,CATSRDLGQAGGYTF
.,TRBJ2-1,TRBD2,TRBV7-3,TGTGCCAGCAGCTTTGGTTCTAGCGGGTACAATGAGCAGTTCTTC,CASSFGSSGYNEQFF
.,TRBJ2-2,TRBD2,TRBV2,TGTGCCAGAAAGCGGGAGGGCAGCTCGAACACCGGGGAGCTGTTTTTT,CARKREGSSNTGELFF
.,TRBJ1-2,TRBD1,TRBV7-3,TGTGCCAGCAGCAGACAGGGGGCGGGAGGCTACACCTTC,CASSRQGAGGYTF
.,TRBJ2-5,.,TRBV5-1,TGCGCCAGCAGCTTGGTGCATGCGGAGACCCAGTACTTC,CASSLVHAETQYF
.,TRBJ2-3,TRBD2,TRBV5-1,TGCGCCAGCAGCCGCGGGAGGCCCGACACAGATACGCAGTATTTT,CASSRGRPDTDTQYF
.,TRBJ2-3,.,TRBV7-6,TGTGCCAGCAGCTTAGGACAGATAGACGCGCAGTATTTT,CASSLGQIDAQYF
.,TRBJ2-1,TRBD2,TRBV12-3/TRBV12-4,TGTGCCAGCATTCTCGGACTAGCCGATGAGCAGTTCTTC,CASILGLADEQFF
.,TRBJ1-2,.,TRBV6-5,TGTGCCAGCAGCCTCGACAGTGCCTTGCGTGGCTACACCTTC,CASSLDSALRGYTF
.,TRBJ1-2,TRBD1,TRBV18,TGTGCCAGCTCACCGCAGTCAGACAGGGTGACTAACTATGGCTACACCTTC,CASSPQSDRVTNYGYTF
.,TRBJ2-5,TRBD2,TRBV9,TGTGCCAGCAGCGTAGGTAGCGGGGGGGTGGAGGCCCAGTACTTC,CASSVGSGGVEAQYF
.,TRBJ2-7,.,TRBV2,TGTGCCAGCCAAACACAGGACGAGCAGTACTTC,CASQTQDEQYF
.,TRBJ1-6,TRBD1,TRBV11-2,TGTGCCAGCAGCCCCCGGGACAGGGCGTTTTTGTCACCCCTCCACTTT,CASSPRDRAFLSPLHF
.,TRBJ2-3,.,TRBV18,TGTGCCAGCTCACCCCCGGGTCCAGCGGATACGCAGTATTTT,CASSPPGPADTQYF
.,TRBJ2-1,.,TRBV6-5,TGTGCCGTTCGAGGACAGAACTCCTACAATGAGCAGTTCTTC,CAVRGQNSYNEQFF